This T cell receptor beta chain was retrieved from a study of control samples from healthy donors and cancer patients. The CDR3 length is 12 residues. The germline V gene encodes CDR1 MGHRA and CDR2 YSYEKL. Trimming shortened V by 8 bases and J by 6 bases, and 10 bases separated the two germline ends. Libraries were prepared by immunoSEQ multiplex PCR; TCRdb keeps only in-frame clonotypes and omits some of them. Found here are some 82,000 clones, around 87% of them singletons; the top ten hold more than 15%. The rearrangement joins TRBV4-1 to TRBJ1-4; D gene ambiguous. This clonotype was sampled from a man over 45 in good health. The sample was blood. The CDR3 region is CASGGRDEKLFF. CDR3 bases: TGCGCCAGCGGAGGGCGGGATGAAAAACTGTTTTTT.